The entry below gives a single TCR beta chain sequence along with its context. This entry comes from a study of T cell changes during pregnancy in multiple sclerosis. The repertoire was sequenced with immunoSEQ multiplex PCR; TCRdb's copy has only in-frame clones and lacks some. Of around 40,000 clones in the sample, roughly 93% were seen once. Germline lookup yields CDR1 MNHEY and CDR2 SVGAGI. V was shortened by 8 bases and J by 6 bases, with 16 bases between the two germline ends. CDR3 length: 14 amino acids. The rearrangement joins TRBV6-5 to TRBJ1-4; D is perhaps TRBD1 (5 bases). Sequences were derived from CD8+ T cells from peripheral blood mononuclear cells, sampled in the third trimester of pregnancy. The source of this sequence is a female donor with multiple sclerosis, enrolled in a pregnancy study. In DNA form, the CDR3 reads TGTGCCAGCGCAAGGTCAGGGTTGGATGAAAAACTGTTTTTT. The encoded protein is CASARSGLDEKLFF.